This paragraph covers one T cell receptor beta chain sequence. Its antigen is unknown. The entry originates in a study of Ad26.COV2.S vaccination and SARS-CoV-2 variants. Study overall: The donor participated in the COV1001 trial, in its Ad26.COV2.S arm.

This sample's treatment: some 20 received Ad26.COV2.S at low or high dose, single or two shots; about 5 received placebo; per-sample allocation not given. Collection of samples fell on day 63 after the first vaccine or placebo injection. Germline V gene lookup returns CDR1 MDHEN and CDR2 SYDVKM. V was pared by 3 bases and J by 4 bases, with 8 bases of the junction left unmatched. The CDR3 contains 15 residues. Study-level findings and limits: While placebo recipients had lower spike-specific TCR breadth, vaccine recipients had more. The study found similar non-spike TCR breadth in vaccine and placebo recipients.

Using immunoSEQ multiplex PCR, the repertoire was profiled, and TCRdb retains in-frame clones only, with some absent. The data contain about 370,000 clones, approximately 86% of them singletons. V and J are TRBV28 and TRBJ1-2, with 7 bases aligning to TRBD1. The source material was peripheral blood, sampled in a trial of Ad26.COV2.S vaccine versus placebo. The TCR originated in a person aged 18-60 years who received the Ad26.COV2.S COVID-19 vaccine or a placebo. The CDR3 nucleotides are TGTGCCAGCAGTTTTTCAGACAGGGCTCTCTATGGCTACACCTTC. It yields the protein CASSFSDRALYGYTF.